This T cell receptor beta chain is from a study of T cell responses to AZD1222 COVID-19 vaccine. Overall study results and limits: The reported proportion of spike-specific TCRs targeting unmutated variant regions was nearly half. Donors were mostly white British, more females; clonal diversity possibly underestimated. Baseline seropositivity occurred in only six AZD1222 recipients.

Doses given second, at about 4 or about 12 weeks, were pooled. The protocol was immunoSEQ multiplex PCR, while the TCRdb copy is restricted to in-frame clones and leaves out a portion. Here the sample spans about 84,000 clones, approximately 85% being singletons. Turning to this clone: Its antigen is unknown.

The V gene's germline CDR1 is MDHEN and CDR2 SYDVKM. This CDR3 contains 14 residues. V lost 4 bases and J lost 4, with 13 bases in between. The specimen comprised peripheral blood, sampled 28 days after the second AZD1222 dose. The chain is built from TRBV28 and TRBJ1-2; D ambiguous. The clonotype was recovered from an adult who received the AZD1222 COVID-19 vaccine. The DNA of the CDR3 is TGTGCCAGCAGTTCATACACTGATTTCTATGGCTACACCTTC. This gives the protein CASSSYTDFYGYTF.